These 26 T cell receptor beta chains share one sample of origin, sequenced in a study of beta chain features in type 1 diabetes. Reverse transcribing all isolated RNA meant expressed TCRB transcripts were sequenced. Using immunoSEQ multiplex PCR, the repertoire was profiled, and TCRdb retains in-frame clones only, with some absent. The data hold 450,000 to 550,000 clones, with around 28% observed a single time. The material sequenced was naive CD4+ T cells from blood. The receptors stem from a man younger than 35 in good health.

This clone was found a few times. The CDR3 spells CASSRGQSSYNEQFF. CDR3 coding DNA: TGTGCCAGCAGCAGAGGACAGAGCTCCTACAATGAGCAGTTCTTC. The rearrangement links TRBV5-6 to TRBJ2-1; TRBD1 might be the D (6 bases). The germline CDR1 and CDR2 sequences are SGHDT and YYEEEE. The length of the CDR3 is 15 residues. Between the trimmed V and J ends, which lost 4 bases and 0 bases, there was a span of 11 bases.

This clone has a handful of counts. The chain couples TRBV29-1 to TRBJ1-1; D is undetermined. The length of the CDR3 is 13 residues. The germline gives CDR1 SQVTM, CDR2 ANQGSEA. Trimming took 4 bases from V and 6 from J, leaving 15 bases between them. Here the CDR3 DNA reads TGCAGCGTTGTGAGGAATCCGGGCGCTGAAGCTTTCTTT. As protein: CSVVRNPGAEAFF.

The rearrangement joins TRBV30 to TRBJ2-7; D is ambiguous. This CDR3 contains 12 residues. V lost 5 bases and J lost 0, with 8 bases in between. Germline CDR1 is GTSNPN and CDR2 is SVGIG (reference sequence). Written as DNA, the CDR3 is TGTGCCTGGGGAACGTTCTCCTACGAGCAGTACTTC. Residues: CAWGTFSYEQYF.

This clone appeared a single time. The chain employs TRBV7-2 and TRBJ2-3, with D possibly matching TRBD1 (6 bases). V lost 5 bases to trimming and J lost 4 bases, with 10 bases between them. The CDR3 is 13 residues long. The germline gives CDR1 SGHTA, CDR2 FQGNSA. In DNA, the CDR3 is TGTGCCAGCAGCCAAAGACAGGCAGATACGCAGTATTTT. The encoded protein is CASSQRQADTQYF.

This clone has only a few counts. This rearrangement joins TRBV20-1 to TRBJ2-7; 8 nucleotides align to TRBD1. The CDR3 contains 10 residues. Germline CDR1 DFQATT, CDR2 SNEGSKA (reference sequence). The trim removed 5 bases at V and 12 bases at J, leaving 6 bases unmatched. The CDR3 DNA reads TGCAGTGCTTCGGACAGGGTCGGGTACTTC. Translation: CSASDRVGYF.

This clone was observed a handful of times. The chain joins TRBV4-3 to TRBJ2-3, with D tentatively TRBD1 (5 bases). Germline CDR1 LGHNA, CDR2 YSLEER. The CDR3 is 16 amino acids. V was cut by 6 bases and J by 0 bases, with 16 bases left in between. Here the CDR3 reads CASREQAASSTDTQYF. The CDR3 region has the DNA TGCGCCAGCAGGGAACAGGCCGCGTCTAGCACAGATACGCAGTATTTT.

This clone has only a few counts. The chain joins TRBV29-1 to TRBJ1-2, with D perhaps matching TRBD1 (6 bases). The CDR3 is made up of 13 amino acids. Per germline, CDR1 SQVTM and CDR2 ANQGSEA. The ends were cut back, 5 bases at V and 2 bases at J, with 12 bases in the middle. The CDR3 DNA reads TGCAGCGTTCGACAGGCGACCAACTATGGCTACACCTTC. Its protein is CSVRQATNYGYTF.

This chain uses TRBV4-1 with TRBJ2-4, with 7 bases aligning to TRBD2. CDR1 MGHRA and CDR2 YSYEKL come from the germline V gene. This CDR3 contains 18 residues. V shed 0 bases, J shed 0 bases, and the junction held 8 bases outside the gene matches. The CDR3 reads CASSQDWEGTVAKNIQYF. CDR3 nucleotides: TGCGCCAGCAGCCAAGACTGGGAGGGGACTGTAGCCAAAAACATTCAGTACTTC.

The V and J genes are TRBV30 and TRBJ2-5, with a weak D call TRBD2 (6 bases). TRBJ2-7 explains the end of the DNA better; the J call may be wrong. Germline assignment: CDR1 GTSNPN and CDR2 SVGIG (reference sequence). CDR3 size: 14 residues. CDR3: CALAGRSYSYEQYF. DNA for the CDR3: TGTGCCCTGGCGGGAAGATCGTACTCCTACGAGCAGTACTTC.

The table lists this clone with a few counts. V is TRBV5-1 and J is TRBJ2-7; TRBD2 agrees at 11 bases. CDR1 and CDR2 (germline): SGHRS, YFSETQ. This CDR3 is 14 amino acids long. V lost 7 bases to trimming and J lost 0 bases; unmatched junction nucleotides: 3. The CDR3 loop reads CASAGTSGSYEQYF. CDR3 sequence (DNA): TGCGCCAGCGCTGGGACTAGCGGCTCCTACGAGCAGTACTTC.

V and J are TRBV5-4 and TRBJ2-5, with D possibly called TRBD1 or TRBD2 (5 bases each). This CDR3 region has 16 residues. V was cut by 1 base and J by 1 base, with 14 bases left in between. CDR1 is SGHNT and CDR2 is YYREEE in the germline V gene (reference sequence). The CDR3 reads CASSLQGRSSQETQYF. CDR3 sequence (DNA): TGTGCCAGCAGCTTGCAGGGACGGAGTTCCCAAGAGACCCAGTACTTC.

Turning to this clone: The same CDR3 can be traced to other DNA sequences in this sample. The CDR3 nucleotides are TGTGCCAGCAGCACAGTTTACAATGAGCAGTTCTTC. Residues: CASSTVYNEQFF. The V call is TRBV28, the J call TRBJ2-1; D ambiguous. The CDR3 loop spans 12 amino acids. CDR1 and CDR2 (germline): MDHEN, SYDVKM. V lost 6 bases and J lost 4, with 7 bases in between.

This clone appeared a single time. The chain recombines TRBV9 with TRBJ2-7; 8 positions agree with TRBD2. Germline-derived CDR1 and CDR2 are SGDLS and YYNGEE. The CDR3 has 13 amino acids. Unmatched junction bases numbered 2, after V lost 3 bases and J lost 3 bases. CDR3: CASSGLASYEQYF. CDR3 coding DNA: TGTGCCAGCAGCGGACTAGCGAGCTACGAGCAGTACTTC. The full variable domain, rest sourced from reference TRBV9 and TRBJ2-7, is DSGVTQTPKHLITATGQRVTLRCSPRSGDLSVYWYQQSLDQGLQFLIQYYNGEERAKGNILERFSAQQFPDLHSELNLSSLELGDSALYFCASSGLASYEQYFGPGTRLTVT.

For the CDR3, the DNA is TGTGCCAGCAGCTTAAGGGCTTACAATGAGCAGTTCTTC. It is translated as CASSLRAYNEQFF. The chain combines TRBV7-9 with TRBJ2-1, with D uncertain. The CDR3 extends over 13 amino acids. Trimming shortened V by 2 bases and J by 4 bases, and 6 bases separated the two germline ends. Germline V CDR1 and CDR2: SEHNR, FQNEAQ (reference sequence). Together with reference TRBV7-9 and TRBJ2-1, the CDR3 gives the full variable domain: DTGVSQNPRHKITKRGQNVTFRCDPISEHNRLYWYRQTLGQGPEFLTYFQNEAQLEKSRLLSDRFSAERPKGSFSTLEIQRTEQGDSAMYLCASSLRAYNEQFFGPGTRLTVL.

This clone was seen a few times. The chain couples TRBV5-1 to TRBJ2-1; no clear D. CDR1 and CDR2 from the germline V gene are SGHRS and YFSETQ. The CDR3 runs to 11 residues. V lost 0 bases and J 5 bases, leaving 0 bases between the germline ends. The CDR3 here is CASSLDNEQFF. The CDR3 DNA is TGCGCCAGCAGCTTGGACAATGAGCAGTTCTTC.

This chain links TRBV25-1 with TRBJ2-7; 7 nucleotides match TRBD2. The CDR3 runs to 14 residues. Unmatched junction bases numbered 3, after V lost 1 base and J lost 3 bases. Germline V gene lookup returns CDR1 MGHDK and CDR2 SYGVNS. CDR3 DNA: TGTGCCAGCAGTGAATTGGGAGGGATCTACGAGCAGTACTTC. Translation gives CASSELGGIYEQYF.

The DNA of the CDR3 is TGTGCCTGGAGTCCACAGAAGGGTTCGGCGCAGTACTTC. It encodes CAWSPQKGSAQYF. This chain joins TRBV30 and TRBJ2-7; no reliable D call. Germline V lookup: CDR1 GTSNPN, CDR2 SVGIG (reference sequence). This CDR3 contains 13 residues. With 2 bases removed from V and 9 bases from J, the gap between germline ends came to 17 bases.

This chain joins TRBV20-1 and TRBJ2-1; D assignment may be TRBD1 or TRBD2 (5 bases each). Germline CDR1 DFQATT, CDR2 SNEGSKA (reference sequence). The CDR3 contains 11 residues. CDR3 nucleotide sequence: TGCAGCGTGGGACCGTACAATGAGCAGTTCTTC. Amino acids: CSVGPYNEQFF.

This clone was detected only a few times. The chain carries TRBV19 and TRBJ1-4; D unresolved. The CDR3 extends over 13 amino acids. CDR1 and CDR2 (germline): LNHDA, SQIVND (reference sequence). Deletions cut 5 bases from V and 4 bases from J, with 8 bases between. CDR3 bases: TGTGCCAGTAGTCCTTCCGTTAATGAAAAACTGTTTTTT. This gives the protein CASSPSVNEKLFF.

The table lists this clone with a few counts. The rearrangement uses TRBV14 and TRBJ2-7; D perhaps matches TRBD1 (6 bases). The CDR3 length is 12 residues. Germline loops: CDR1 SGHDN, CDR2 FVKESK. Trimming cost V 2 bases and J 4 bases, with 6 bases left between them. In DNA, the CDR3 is TGTGCCAGCAGCCAAACAGGGTACGAGCAGTACTTC. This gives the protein CASSQTGYEQYF.

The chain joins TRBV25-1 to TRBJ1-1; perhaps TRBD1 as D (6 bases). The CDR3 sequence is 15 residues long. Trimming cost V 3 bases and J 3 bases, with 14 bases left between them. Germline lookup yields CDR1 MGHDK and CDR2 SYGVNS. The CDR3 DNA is TGTGCCAGCAGTGATCGGCGTAGGGGGGACACTGAAGCTTTCTTT. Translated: CASSDRRRGDTEAFF.

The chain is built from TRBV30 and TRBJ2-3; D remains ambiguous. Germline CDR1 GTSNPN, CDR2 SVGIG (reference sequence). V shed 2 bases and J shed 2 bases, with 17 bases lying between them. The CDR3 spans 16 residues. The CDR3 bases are TGTGCCTGGAGTATGGCGATGGGATACACCACAGATACGCAGTATTTT. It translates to CAWSMAMGYTTDTQYF.

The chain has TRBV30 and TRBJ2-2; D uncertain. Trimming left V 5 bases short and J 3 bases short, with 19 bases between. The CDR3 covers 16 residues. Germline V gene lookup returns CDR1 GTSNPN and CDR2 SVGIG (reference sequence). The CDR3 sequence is CAWFPFLPADTGELFF. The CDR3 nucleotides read TGTGCCTGGTTTCCGTTCCTCCCGGCGGACACCGGGGAGCTGTTTTTT.

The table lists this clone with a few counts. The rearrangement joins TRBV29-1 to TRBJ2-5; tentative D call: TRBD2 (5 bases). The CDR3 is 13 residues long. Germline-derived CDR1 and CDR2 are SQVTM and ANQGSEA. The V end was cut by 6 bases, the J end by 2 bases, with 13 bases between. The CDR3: CSVVRGAQETQYF. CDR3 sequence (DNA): TGCAGCGTAGTTCGGGGAGCGCAAGAGACCCAGTACTTC.

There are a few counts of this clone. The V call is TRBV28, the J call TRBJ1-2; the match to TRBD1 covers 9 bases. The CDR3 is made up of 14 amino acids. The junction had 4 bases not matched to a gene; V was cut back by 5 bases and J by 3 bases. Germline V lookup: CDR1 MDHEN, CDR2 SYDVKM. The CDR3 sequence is CASSPGTGYYGYTF. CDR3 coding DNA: TGTGCCAGCAGTCCCGGGACAGGGTACTATGGCTACACCTTC.

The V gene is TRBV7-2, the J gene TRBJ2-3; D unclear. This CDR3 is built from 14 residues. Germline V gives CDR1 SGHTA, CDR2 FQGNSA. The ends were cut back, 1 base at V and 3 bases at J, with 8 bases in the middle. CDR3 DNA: TGTGCCAGCAGCTTAGAGCAGGAGACAGATACGCAGTATTTT. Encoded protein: CASSLEQETDTQYF.